The 32 T cell receptor beta chains below were found in one sample sequenced in a study of T cell responses to AZD1222 COVID-19 vaccine. The repertoire was sequenced with immunoSEQ multiplex PCR; TCRdb's copy has only in-frame clones and lacks some. Of around 110,000 clones listed, roughly 92% are singletons. The sequenced sample was peripheral blood, obtained on day 0 of AZD1222 vaccination. These receptor sequences come from an adult in good health.

This chain links TRBV2 with TRBJ1-1; D not resolved. V lost 4 bases and J 8 bases, leaving 8 bases between the germline ends. From germline, CDR1 is SNHLY and CDR2 FYNNEI. This CDR3 has 11 amino acids. DNA of the CDR3: TGTGCCAGCAGTGCCTCGTTGGAAGCTTTCTTT. It translates to CASSASLEAFF.

The chain recombines TRBV5-1 with TRBJ2-3, with TRBD2 matching 12 bases. J gave up 2 bases and V 4 bases, and 5 bases lay outside the gene matches. This CDR3 spans 16 amino acids. The V gene's germline CDR1 is SGHRS and CDR2 YFSETQ. CDR3 loop: CASSLGLAGFTDTQYF. The CDR3 bases are TGCGCCAGCAGCCTGGGACTAGCGGGCTTCACAGATACGCAGTATTTT.

This chain connects TRBV27 to TRBJ1-1, with D tentatively TRBD1 (6 bases). The CDR3 is 11 amino acids. V was shortened by 7 bases and J by 8 bases, with 11 bases between the two germline ends. The V gene's germline CDR1 is MNHEY and CDR2 SMNVEV (reference sequence). The CDR3 bases are TGTGCCAGCACCGAGGGGGGCGAAGCTTTCTTT. Its protein is CASTEGGEAFF.

V and J are TRBV11-3 and TRBJ2-3; 8 bases align to TRBD2. CDR1 is SGHNT, CDR2 YENEEA, per germline. V lost 1 base, J lost 0 bases, and 3 bases stayed unmatched. CDR3 length: 16 amino acids. For the CDR3, the DNA is TGTGCCAGCAGCTTAGGGACTAGCACTAGCACAGATACGCAGTATTTT. It is translated as CASSLGTSTSTDTQYF.

This clone came up a few times. This chain uses TRBV4-1 with TRBJ2-5; D ambiguous. This CDR3 region has 14 residues. Germline-derived CDR1 and CDR2 are MGHRA and YSYEKL. V lost 2 bases and J 2 bases, leaving 9 bases between the germline ends. This CDR3 is CASSQLIGQETQYF. DNA for the CDR3: TGCGCCAGCAGCCAACTAATAGGGCAAGAGACCCAGTACTTC.

This clone has just one count. The V gene is TRBV12-3 or TRBV12-4, the J gene TRBJ2-7, with 8 bases aligning to TRBD1. The length of the CDR3 is 12 residues. V trimming: 4 bases; J trimming: 6 bases; junction bases outside the gene matches: 2. In nucleotides, the CDR3 is TGTGCCAGCAGTTCAACAGGGGGCGAGCAGTACGTC. Its protein is CASSSTGGEQYV.

The V gene is TRBV7-6, the J gene TRBJ2-1; the match to TRBD1 covers 9 bases. V gave up 1 base and J gave up 6 bases; unmatched junction bases: 4. The CDR3 length is 15 residues. Germline CDR1 is SGHVS and CDR2 is FNYEAQ. DNA of the CDR3: TGTGCCAGCAGCTTAGTGGGACAGGGCTTCAATGAGCAGTTCTTC. It is translated as CASSLVGQGFNEQFF.

The chain links TRBV9 to TRBJ1-3; D call uncertain. Germline assignment: CDR1 SGDLS and CDR2 YYNGEE. The length of the CDR3 is 16 residues. Between the trimmed V and J ends, which lost 0 bases and 0 bases, there was a span of 10 bases. Written as DNA, the CDR3 is TGTGCCAGCAGCGTAGCTCAGGTGACCTCTGGAAACACCATATATTTT. This codes for CASSVAQVTSGNTIYF.

The chain has TRBV10-3 and TRBJ2-3; 12 bases agree with TRBD2. Trimming cost V 6 bases and J 9 bases; bases outside gene matches: 7. The CDR3 is 14 amino acids. The V gene's germline CDR1 is ENHRY and CDR2 SYGVKD. DNA of the CDR3: TGTGCCATCAGGGAGACTAGCGGGGGACGAACGCAGTATTTT. Amino acid sequence: CAIRETSGGRTQYF.

The chain carries TRBV5-1 and TRBJ2-5; 13 nucleotides agree with TRBD2. The CDR3 has 15 residues. Germline assignment: CDR1 SGHRS and CDR2 YFSETQ. J lost 5 bases, V lost 4 bases, and 5 bases had no gene match. The CDR3 DNA reads TGCGCCAGCAGCGGACTAGCGGGAGTCGGGGAGACCCAGTACTTC. It specifies CASSGLAGVGETQYF.

This clone was observed once. The genes are TRBV10-3 and TRBJ1-2; D uncertain. This CDR3 is built from 13 residues. Germline-derived CDR1 and CDR2 are ENHRY and SYGVKD. V lost 4 bases to trimming and J lost 7 bases, with 13 bases between them. This CDR3 is CAISGVVSIGYTF. In nucleotides, the CDR3 is TGTGCCATCAGTGGGGTAGTCTCTATTGGCTACACCTTC.

The chain links TRBV19 to TRBJ2-1; 11 bases fit TRBD2. This CDR3 region has 13 residues. Germline loops: CDR1 LNHDA, CDR2 SQIVND (reference sequence). V shed 9 bases, J shed 5 bases, and the junction held 3 bases outside the gene matches. CDR3 in amino acids: CASGTSGHNEQFF. CDR3 nucleotide sequence: TGTGCCAGCGGGACTAGCGGTCACAATGAGCAGTTCTTC.

This chain joins TRBV9 and TRBJ1-5; possible D gene TRBD1, 6 bases. Trimming shortened V by 0 bases and J by 3 bases, and 10 bases separated the two germline ends. Germline lookup yields CDR1 SGDLS and CDR2 YYNGEE. The CDR3 contains 15 residues. The chain's CDR3 is CASSVEGGYNQPQHF. Here the CDR3 DNA reads TGTGCCAGCAGCGTAGAGGGGGGTTACAATCAGCCCCAGCATTTT.

V gene TRBV11-3 combines with J gene TRBJ2-5; D gene unclear. The germline gives CDR1 SGHNT, CDR2 YENEEA. With 6 bases removed from V and 5 bases from J, the gap between germline ends came to 19 bases. The CDR3 is 15 residues long. The CDR3 coding sequence is TGTGCCAGCAGTACAAGGACGCCCTTTTCGGAGACCCAGTACTTC. Its protein is CASSTRTPFSETQYF.

In its sample, this clone was seen a few times. V and J are TRBV7-2 and TRBJ1-6, with D unclear. Looked up from germline, CDR1 is SGHTA and CDR2 is FQGNSA. The CDR3 loop spans 15 amino acids. Trimming removed 5 bases at V and 14 bases at J, with 22 bases between. CDR3 in amino acids: CASSQRGGRFLSLHF. CDR3 DNA sequence: TGTGCCAGCAGCCAACGAGGAGGCCGGTTTCTGTCCCTCCACTTT. Based on the CDR3 plus reference TRBV7-2 and TRBJ1-6, the full variable domain is GAGVSQSPSNKVTEKGKDVELRCDPISGHTALYWYRQSLGQGLEFLIYFQGNSAPDKSGLPSDRFSAERTGGSVSTLTIQRTQQEDSAVYLCASSQRGGRFLSLHFGNGTRLTVT.

This chain links TRBV28 with TRBJ1-1; no clear D. CDR1 and CDR2 from the germline V gene are MDHEN and SYDVKM. Trimming took 6 bases from V and 5 from J, leaving 7 bases between them. The CDR3 is made up of 11 amino acids. CDR3: CASRRNTEAFF. The CDR3 bases are TGTGCCAGCAGACGAAATACTGAAGCTTTCTTT.

This chain joins TRBV7-3 and TRBJ2-3; perhaps TRBD1 as D (6 bases). This CDR3 is built from 15 residues. V dropped 1 base and J dropped 1 base, with 9 bases sitting between them. CDR1 is SGHTA and CDR2 is FQGTGA in the germline V gene. The CDR3 coding sequence is TGTGCCAGCAGCTTAAACAGGGCCCGCACAGATACGCAGTATTTT. Amino acids: CASSLNRARTDTQYF.

CDR3 DNA sequence: TGTGCCAGCAACTTGGGTCATTCCCCTGAAGCTTTCTTT. Encoded protein: CASNLGHSPEAFF. The chain uses TRBV12-3 or TRBV12-4 and TRBJ1-1; D unclear. V lost 7 bases and J lost 6, with 15 bases in between. This CDR3 region has 13 residues.

The chain joins TRBV7-6 to TRBJ2-7, with 13 bases matching TRBD2. Germline trimming cut 1 base from V and 0 bases from J; bases unmatched to any gene: 9. From germline, CDR1 is SGHVS and CDR2 FNYEAQ. The CDR3 covers 19 residues. CDR3 sequence: CASSLEYPGLAGSSYEQYF. The CDR3 coding sequence is TGTGCCAGCAGCTTAGAGTACCCGGGACTAGCGGGGAGCTCCTACGAGCAGTACTTC.

V gene TRBV10-3 combines with J gene TRBJ1-2; 8 positions agree with TRBD1. V trimming: 5 bases; J trimming: 8 bases; junction bases outside the gene matches: 7. The germline gives CDR1 ENHRY, CDR2 SYGVKD. CDR3 size: 13 residues. Written as DNA, the CDR3 is TGTGCCATCAGTAACGGACAGGGAAGAGGCTACACCTTC. This sequence encodes CAISNGQGRGYTF.

The rearrangement joins TRBV3-1 (or the pseudogene TRBV3-2) to TRBJ2-2; TRBD1 agrees at 9 bases. CDR3 length equals 17 residues. The junction had 7 bases not matched to a gene; V was cut back by 0 bases and J by 5 bases. Germline-derived CDR1 and CDR2 are LGHDT and YNNKEL (reference sequence). The CDR3 nucleotides are TGTGCCAGCAGCCAAGAGTCACAGGGGGCTTCGACCGGGGAGCTGTTTTTT. Translation gives CASSQESQGASTGELFF.

CDR3 sequence reads: CASKGGNQPQHF. The CDR3 coding sequence is TGTGCCAGTAAGGGTGGCAATCAGCCCCAGCATTTT. This sequence joins TRBV19 and TRBJ1-5; D not certain. The V gene lost 7 bases and the J gene lost 2 bases, with 6 bases spanning the gap. Germline values: CDR1 LNHDA, CDR2 SQIVND (reference sequence). This CDR3 contains 12 residues.

The rearrangement links TRBV7-6 to TRBJ1-1; 8 bases align to TRBD1. The trim removed 2 bases at V and 0 bases at J, leaving 5 bases unmatched. The CDR3 extends over 16 amino acids. Germline CDR1 and CDR2: SGHVS and FNYEAQ. Here the CDR3 DNA reads TGTGCCAGCAGCTTACAGGGGGCCACGATGAACACTGAAGCTTTCTTT. Protein product: CASSLQGATMNTEAFF.

The chain is built from TRBV5-1 and TRBJ1-1, with 9 bases aligning to TRBD1. V was pared by 4 bases and J by 1 base, with 2 bases of the junction left unmatched. Germline values: CDR1 SGHRS, CDR2 YFSETQ. The CDR3 runs 14 residues. The CDR3 DNA reads TGCGCCAGCAGCCTACAGGGGGCGAACACTGAAGCTTTCTTT. As protein: CASSLQGANTEAFF.

V gene TRBV30 combines with J gene TRBJ2-3, with TRBD1 matching 8 bases. The germline gives CDR1 GTSNPN, CDR2 SVGIG (reference sequence). The CDR3 sequence is 14 residues long. The J segment lost 1 base and the V segment lost 0 bases, leaving 0 bases of the junction unmatched. This chain's CDR3 is CAWSVQGGTDTQYF. Here the CDR3 DNA reads TGTGCCTGGAGTGTACAGGGGGGCACAGATACGCAGTATTTT.

The CDR3 DNA sequence: TGTGCCAGTAGTATTAGTGACATGAACACTGAAGCTTTCTTT. This codes for CASSISDMNTEAFF. The chain combines TRBV19 with TRBJ1-1; no firm D call. Germline values: CDR1 LNHDA, CDR2 SQIVND (reference sequence). Trimming took 3 bases from V and 0 from J, leaving 8 bases between them. The CDR3 covers 14 residues. The complete variable domain, with remaining parts taken from reference TRBV19 and TRBJ1-1, reads DGGITQSPKYLFRKEGQNVTLSCEQNLNHDAMYWYRQDPGQGLRLIYYSQIVNDFQKGDIAEGYSVSREKKESFPLTVTSAQKNPTAFYLCASSISDMNTEAFFGQGTRLTVV.

The chain joins TRBV4-1 to TRBJ1-4; tentatively, D is TRBD1 (5 bases). Trimming took off 0 bases at V and 3 bases at J, with 8 bases between the two ends. In germline, CDR1 is MGHRA, CDR2 YSYEKL. The CDR3 contains 15 residues. The DNA of the CDR3 is TGCGCCAGCAGCCAAGACAGGGATGCTAATGAAAAACTGTTTTTT. Its translation is CASSQDRDANEKLFF.

The CDR3 loop is CASSPSTSGSTDTQYF. The CDR3 coding sequence is TGTGCCAGCAGCCCGTCAACTAGCGGTAGCACAGATACGCAGTATTTT. The chain carries TRBV13 and TRBJ2-3; the match to TRBD2 covers 8 bases. The CDR3 loop spans 16 amino acids. J lost 0 bases, V lost 5 bases, and 7 bases had no gene match. Germline V gene lookup returns CDR1 PRHDT and CDR2 FYEKMQ (reference sequence).

The chain recombines TRBV7-3 with TRBJ2-5; TRBD2 agrees at 7 bases. From germline, CDR1 is SGHTA and CDR2 FQGTGA. There are 15 residues in the CDR3. V was clipped by 4 bases and J by 4 bases; unmatched bases: 9. The CDR3 region has the DNA TGTGCCAGCAGCTACCAGGGCGGGAGTGGAGAGACCCAGTACTTC. Its translation is CASSYQGGSGETQYF.

J is TRBJ1-3 and V is TRBV28; D remains unclear. Germline V gene data show CDR1 as MDHEN and CDR2 as SYDVKM. V dropped 4 bases and J dropped 0 bases, with 10 bases sitting between them. This CDR3 comprises 15 residues. As DNA, the CDR3 is TGTGCCAGCAGTTCCGAACCAGGCTCTGGAAACACCATATATTTT. This gives the protein CASSSEPGSGNTIYF.

CDR3 DNA sequence: TGTGCCAGCCGACAGGGCGGAAACCTATTCGGCTACACCTTC. Translation: CASRQGGNLFGYTF. This rearrangement joins TRBV19 to TRBJ1-2; 7 positions agree with TRBD1. This CDR3 is built from 14 residues. V was clipped by 9 bases and J by 8 bases; unmatched bases: 15. Germline CDR1 and CDR2: LNHDA and SQIVND (reference sequence). The full variable domain, completed using reference TRBV19 and TRBJ1-2, is DGGITQSPKYLFRKEGQNVTLSCEQNLNHDAMYWYRQDPGQGLRLIYYSQIVNDFQKGDIAEGYSVSREKKESFPLTVTSAQKNPTAFYLCASRQGGNLFGYTFGSGTRLTVV.

The V call is TRBV29-1, the J call TRBJ1-2, with unresolved D. The V gene's germline CDR1 is SQVTM and CDR2 ANQGSEA. V was pared by 2 bases and J by 0 bases, with 13 bases between. The CDR3 sequence is 15 residues long. The CDR3 loop is CSVERFGGANYGYTF. The DNA of the CDR3 is TGCAGCGTTGAACGTTTTGGTGGAGCTAACTATGGCTACACCTTC.